The clone carrying this T cell receptor beta chain occurred many times. Antigen unknown. Germline values: CDR1 MNHNS, CDR2 SASEGT. The CDR3 totals 15 residues. Trimming shortened V by 3 bases and J by 4 bases, and 13 bases separated the two germline ends. The authors made cDNA by 5'RACE with 10-nucleotide random UMIs. Over 180 million TCR-beta sequences from 15-18 subjects were obtained in each sequencing run. In TCRdb, the 5' RACE reads were re-called with MiXCR into one record per CDR3 protein. The sample contains about 99,000 distinct CDR3 sequences, 9.5% to 14% of which appear only once. This sample was taken from a study of neurological immune-mediated disorders. Overall study findings and caveats: In HTLV-1-associated myelopathy, TCR clonal expansion was greatest, and in multiple sclerosis it was least, below healthy controls. None of the CDR3 amino acid sequences of expanded clones recurred across subjects, suggesting private repertoires in all groups.

The time point is: longitudinal time-point 3. The chain uses TRBV6-1 and TRBJ1-3, with unresolved D. Sequencing was carried out using PBMCs. This receptor was identified in a female donor with HTLV-1-associated myelopathy (HAM/TSP). The CDR3 DNA reads as TGTGCCAGCAGTGATCAGGCAGCGAAGGGAAACACCATATATTTT. Amino acids: CASSDQAAKGNTIYF.